This TCR beta chain was observed in a study of blood T cell repertoires in COVID-19. Study overall: T cells, B-cell-depleted T cells, or PBMCs supplied cDNA or gDNA.

TCRdb's copy holds only in-frame clones and misses some; the assay was immunoSEQ multiplex PCR. The data contain some 54,000 clones, over 75% of them singletons. Germline V gene sequence: CDR1 KGHSH, CDR2 LQKENI. Trimming removed 3 bases at V and 4 bases at J, with 9 bases between. This CDR3 is 14 amino acids long. This clonotype was sampled from an elderly woman with COVID-19, enrolled during active disease. The chain is built from TRBV18 and TRBJ2-2; D is uncertain. Sequencing was performed on peripheral blood. The CDR3 protein is CASSPYLSTGELFF. DNA of the CDR3: TGTGCCAGCTCACCGTACCTTAGCACCGGGGAGCTGTTTTTT. Full variable domain (missing parts from reference TRBV18 and TRBJ2-2): NAGVMQNPRHLVRRRGQEARLRCSPMKGHSHVYWYRQLPEEGLKFMVYLQKENIIDESGMPKERFSAEFPKEGPSILRIQQVVRGDSAAYFCASSPYLSTGELFFGEGSRLTVL.